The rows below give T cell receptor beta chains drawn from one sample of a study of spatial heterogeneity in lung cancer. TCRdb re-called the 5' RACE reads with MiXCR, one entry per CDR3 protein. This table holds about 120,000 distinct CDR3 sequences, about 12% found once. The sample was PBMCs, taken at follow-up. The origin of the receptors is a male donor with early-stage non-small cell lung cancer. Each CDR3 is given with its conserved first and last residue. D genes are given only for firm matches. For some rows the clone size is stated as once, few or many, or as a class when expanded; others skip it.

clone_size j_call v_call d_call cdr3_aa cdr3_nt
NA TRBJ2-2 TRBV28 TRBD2 CATGTRDTGELFF TGTGCCACCGGGACTAGAGACACCGGGGAGCTGTTTTTT
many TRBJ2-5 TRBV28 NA CASNRGGGRETQYF TGTGCCAGCAACAGAGGTGGGGGTCGAGAGACCCAGTACTTC
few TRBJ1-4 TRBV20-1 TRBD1 CSASQGAGNEKLFF TGCAGTGCCAGTCAGGGGGCGGGTAATGAAAAACTGTTTTTT
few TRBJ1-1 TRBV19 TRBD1 CASSLQGAGTEAFF TGTGCCAGTAGTCTACAGGGGGCGGGCACTGAAGCTTTCTTT
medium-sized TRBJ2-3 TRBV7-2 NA CASSLSQGSDTQYF TGTGCCAGCAGCTTAAGTCAGGGGTCAGATACGCAGTATTTT
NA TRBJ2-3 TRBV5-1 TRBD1 CASSLDLGQSTDTQYF TGCGCCAGCAGCTTGGATCTGGGACAGAGCACAGATACGCAGTATTTT
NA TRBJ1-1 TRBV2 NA CASSEPPKGRATEAFF TGTGCCAGCAGTGAACCCCCCAAGGGGAGAGCCACTGAAGCTTTCTTT
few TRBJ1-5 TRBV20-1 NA CSAQRGASQPQHF TGCAGTGCTCAACGGGGGGCAAGTCAGCCCCAGCATTTT
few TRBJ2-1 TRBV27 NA CASSFAGNNEQFF TGTGCCAGCAGTTTTGCGGGGAACAATGAGCAGTTCTTC
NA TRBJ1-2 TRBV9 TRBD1 CASSVGGGYRGDGYTF TGTGCCAGCAGCGTAGGCGGTGGGTACAGGGGAGATGGCTACACCTTC
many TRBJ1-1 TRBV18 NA CASSPPVFF TGTGCCAGCTCACCCCCAGTCTTCTTT
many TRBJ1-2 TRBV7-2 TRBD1 CASSLYRGFDGYTF TGTGCCAGCAGCTTGTACAGGGGATTCGATGGCTACACCTTC
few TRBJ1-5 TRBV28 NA CASSPSGGSNQPQHF TGTGCCAGCAGTCCCTCCGGGGGTAGCAATCAGCCCCAGCATTTT
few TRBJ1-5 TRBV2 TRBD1 CASRLGQGYQPQHF TGTGCCAGCAGGCTCGGACAGGGGTATCAGCCCCAGCATTTT
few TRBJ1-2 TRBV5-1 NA CASRDSNYGYTF TGCGCCAGCAGGGACAGCAACTATGGCTACACCTTC
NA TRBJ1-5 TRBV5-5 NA CASSLLSVQPQHF TGTGCCAGCAGCTTGTTAAGCGTTCAGCCCCAGCATTTT
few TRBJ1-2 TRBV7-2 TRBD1 CASSLLRGQGGYTF TGTGCCAGCAGCCTCCTCAGGGGGCAGGGGGGCTACACCTTC
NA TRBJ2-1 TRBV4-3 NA CASSQARGPYNEQFF TGCGCCAGCAGCCAAGCCCGGGGGCCCTACAATGAGCAGTTCTTC
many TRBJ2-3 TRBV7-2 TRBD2 CASSLRGLAGPSTDTQYF TGTGCCAGCAGCTTAAGGGGGCTAGCGGGGCCTAGCACAGATACGCAGTATTTT
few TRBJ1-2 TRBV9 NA CASSVDADPYGYTF TGTGCCAGCAGCGTAGACGCCGACCCCTATGGCTACACCTTC
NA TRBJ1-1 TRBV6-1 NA CASSEPRRGEAFF TGTGCCAGCAGTGAACCCAGAAGGGGGGAAGCTTTCTTT
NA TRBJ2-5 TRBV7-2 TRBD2 CASSQTSGGAETQYF TGTGCCAGCAGCCAGACTAGCGGGGGGGCCGAGACCCAGTACTTC
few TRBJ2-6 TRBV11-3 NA CASSLDPGAGPGANVLTF TGTGCCAGCAGCTTAGATCCAGGGGCAGGCCCTGGGGCCAACGTCCTGACTTTC
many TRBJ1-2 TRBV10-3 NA CASSGDMGGYTF TGTGCCAGTAGCGGGGACATGGGTGGCTACACCTTC
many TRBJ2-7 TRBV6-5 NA CASSYQPGPRYEQYF TGTGCCAGCAGTTACCAACCCGGGCCCCGCTACGAGCAGTACTTC
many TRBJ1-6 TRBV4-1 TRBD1 CASSRGQGEASPLHF TGCGCCAGCAGCCGAGGACAGGGAGAAGCTTCACCCCTCCACTTT
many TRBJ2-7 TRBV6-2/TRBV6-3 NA CASCDRDGGEQYF TGTGCCAGCTGCGACAGGGACGGGGGCGAGCAGTACTTC
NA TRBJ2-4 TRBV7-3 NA CASSPLVLAAKNIQYF TGTGCCAGCAGCCCCCTAGTCCTAGCGGCCAAAAACATTCAGTACTTC
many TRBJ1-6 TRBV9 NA CASSPRGDNSNSPLHF TGTGCCAGCAGCCCCAGAGGGGACAACTCGAATTCACCCCTCCACTTT
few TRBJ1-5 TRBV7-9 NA CASSSFTQPQHF TGTGCCAGCAGCTCCTTCACTCAGCCCCAGCATTTT
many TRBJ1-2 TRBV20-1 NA CSAPLYTF TGCAGTGCGCCTCTATACACCTTC
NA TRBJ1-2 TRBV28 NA CASSQGRGYTF TGTGCCAGTTCTCAGGGACGCGGCTACACCTTC
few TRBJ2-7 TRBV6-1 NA CASSEAWRTYEQYF TGTGCCAGCAGTGAGGCCTGGAGAACCTACGAGCAGTACTTC
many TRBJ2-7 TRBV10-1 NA CASSESPLREQYF TGCGCCAGCAGTGAGTCTCCCCTTCGCGAGCAGTACTTC
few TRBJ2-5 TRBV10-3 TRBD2 CAIRDSGGGETQYF TGTGCCATCAGGGATAGCGGGGGTGGAGAGACCCAGTACTTC
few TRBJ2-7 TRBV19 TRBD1 CASSISGGAYEQYF TGTGCCAGTAGTATTTCAGGGGGCGCCTACGAGCAGTACTTC
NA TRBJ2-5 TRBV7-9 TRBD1 CASSSTGHQETQYF TGTGCCAGCAGCTCGACAGGGCACCAAGAGACCCAGTACTTC
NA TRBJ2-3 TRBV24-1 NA CATRSSGGTDTQYF TGTGCCACCAGGTCCAGCGGAGGCACAGATACGCAGTATTTT
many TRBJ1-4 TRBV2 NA CASSERTSSNEKLFF TGTGCCAGCAGTGAACGGACCTCTTCTAATGAAAAACTGTTTTTT
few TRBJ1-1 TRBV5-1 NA CASSLDHRTEAFF TGCGCCAGCAGCTTGGACCATAGGACTGAAGCTTTCTTT
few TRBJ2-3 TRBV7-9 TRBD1 CASRPTGVSTDTQYF TGTGCCAGCAGACCGACAGGGGTTAGCACAGATACGCAGTATTTT
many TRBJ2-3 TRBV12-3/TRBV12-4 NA CASSTRGTDTQYF TGTGCCAGCAGTACTAGGGGCACAGATACGCAGTATTTT
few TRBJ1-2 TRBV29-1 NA CSVSAGHAGGGYTF TGCAGCGTTTCGGCCGGGCACGCAGGTGGAGGCTACACCTTC
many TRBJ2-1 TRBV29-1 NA CSVPPVPSDEQFF TGCAGCGTGCCCCCCGTTCCTAGCGACGAGCAGTTCTTC
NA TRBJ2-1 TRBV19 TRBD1 CASSIDGGQGYGQFF TGTGCCAGTAGTATAGACGGGGGACAGGGCTACGGGCAGTTCTTC
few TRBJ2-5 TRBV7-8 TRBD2 CASKERGGRETQYF TGTGCCAGCAAAGAGCGGGGGGGCCGTGAGACCCAGTACTTC
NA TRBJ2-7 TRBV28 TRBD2 CASSLGATSGGLFDF TGTGCCAGCAGTTTAGGGGCCACTAGCGGGGGACTCTTTGATTTC
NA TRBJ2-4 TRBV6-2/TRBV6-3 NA CASSYGGNPYLKNIQYF TGTGCCAGCAGTTACGGGGGAAACCCTTACCTCAAAAACATTCAGTACTTC
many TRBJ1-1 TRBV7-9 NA CASSLEVGTEAFF TGTGCCAGCAGCTTAGAGGTAGGGACTGAAGCTTTCTTT
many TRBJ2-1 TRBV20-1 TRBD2 CSVDGLAGASSYNEQFF TGCAGTGTTGATGGACTAGCGGGGGCTAGCTCCTACAATGAGCAGTTCTTC
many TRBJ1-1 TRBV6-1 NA CASSGYWGQSEAFF TGTGCCAGCAGTGGGTATTGGGGGCAAAGTGAAGCTTTCTTT
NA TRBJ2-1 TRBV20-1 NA CSALGGKDNEQFF TGCAGTGCTCTTGGGGGCAAGGACAATGAGCAGTTCTTC
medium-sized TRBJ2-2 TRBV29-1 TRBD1 CSVLRRDRGHTGELFF TGCAGCGTACTCCGCCGGGACAGGGGGCACACCGGGGAGCTGTTTTTT
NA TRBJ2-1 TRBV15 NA CATSREKPSEQFF TGTGCCACCAGCAGAGAAAAGCCGTCTGAGCAGTTCTTC
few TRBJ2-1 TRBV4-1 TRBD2 CASSPLLRRRGALTGEQFF TGCGCCAGCAGCCCCTTGTTAAGACGGCGGGGGGCGTTGACGGGTGAGCAGTTCTTC
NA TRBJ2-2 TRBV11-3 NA CASSLERTANTGELFF TGTGCCAGCAGCTTAGAAAGGACAGCGAACACCGGGGAGCTGTTTTTT
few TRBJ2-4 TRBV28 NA CASSFLEGGGIQYF TGTGCCAGCAGTTTCCTGGAGGGAGGTGGCATTCAGTACTTC